This TCR beta chain was profiled in a study of ipilimumab plus nivolumab after autologous stem cell transplantation. The protocol was immunoSEQ multiplex PCR, while the TCRdb copy is restricted to in-frame clones and leaves out a portion. This sample has about 17,000 clones, with approximately 79% found just once. CDR1 and CDR2 from the germline V gene are SGHRS and YFSETQ. The V end was cut by 4 bases, the J end by 6 bases, with 7 bases between. The CDR3 is made up of 12 amino acids. The origin of this receptor is a male donor with diffuse large B-cell lymphoma. The V call is TRBV5-1, the J call TRBJ2-2; the D is unclear. Source: PBMCs, taken in a trial of ipilimumab plus nivolumab as post-transplant consolidation. In DNA, the CDR3 is TGCGCCAGCAGCGACGACGCCGGGGAGCTGTTTTTT. This translates into CASSDDAGELFF.